Shown below are 17 T cell receptor beta chains from a single sample sequenced in a study of T-cell reconstitution after alpha-beta-depleted transplantation in children (dated by TCRdb to about 2016). The library was built by means of PCR. TCRdb names Illumina HiSeq 2500 as the instrument used. Molecular barcoding was employed in the preparation of TCR libraries, with unique molecular identifiers being used to normalize TCRbeta repertoire quantification. TCRdb applied fastp at Q25 and MiXCR to the public reads, then kept only in-frame beta chains. CDR3 protein sequences are deduplicated, and each keeps its most common genes and DNA. The sample profile shows around 250,000 distinct CDR3 sequences; about 25% of them were found once. Of the sample, about 2.6% falls within the top ten clones. Taken with the paper, the label for treatment or condition translates to: allogeneic hematopoietic cell transplantation with graft depleted of TCRalphabeta T cells and CD19 B cells.

The source material was PBMCs, sampled before TCRalphabeta/CD19-depleted stem cell transplant. These receptors were taken from a girl aged 2 to 10 with Fanconi anemia, due to receive a stem cell transplant.

This clonotype was detected only a few times. CDR3 amino acids: CSAGWGAYQYF. In DNA, the CDR3 is TGCAGTGCTGGATGGGGGGCTTACCAGTACTTC. The chain employs TRBV20-1 and TRBJ2-5; D is tentatively TRBD1 or TRBD2 (6 bases each). CDR1 and CDR2 (germline): DFQATT, SNEGSKA (reference sequence). Between the trimmed V and J ends, which lost 5 bases and 10 bases, there was a span of 14 bases. This CDR3 has 11 amino acids.

In its sample, this clonotype was seen many times. The CDR3 DNA is TGTGCCAGCAGTGAGGGAGGGGAGCAGTTCTTC. Encoded protein: CASSEGGEQFF. The chain employs TRBV25-1 and TRBJ2-1; 7 positions match TRBD2. J was trimmed by 10 bases and V by 3 bases; bases with no gene match: 0. CDR1 MGHDK and CDR2 SYGVNS come from the germline V gene. There are 11 residues in the CDR3. Together with reference TRBV25-1 and TRBJ2-1, the CDR3 gives the full variable domain: EADIYQTPRYLVIGTGKKITLECSQTMGHDKMYWYQQDPGMELHLIHYSYGVNSTEKGDLSSESTVSRIRTEHFPLTLESARPSHTSQYLCASSEGGEQFFGPGTRLTVL.

The V gene is TRBV20-1, the J gene TRBJ2-7; 8 bases agree with TRBD2. CDR3 length: 14 amino acids. J lost 1 base, V lost 2 bases, and 4 bases had no gene match. The V gene's germline CDR1 is DFQATT and CDR2 SNEGSKA (reference sequence). CDR3 in DNA: TGCAGTGCTAGAATAGCGGGGCTTTCCTACGAGCAGTACTTC. Protein product: CSARIAGLSYEQYF.

This clonotype was detected ten times or more. V and J are TRBV10-1 and TRBJ2-3; D perhaps matches TRBD2 (5 bases). Trimming cost V 2 bases and J 10 bases, with 16 bases left between them. The CDR3 sequence is 14 residues long. CDR1 is WNHNN, CDR2 SYGVQD, per germline (reference sequence). The CDR3 loop is CASSEGPRLRAQYF. The CDR3, as DNA: TGCGCCAGCAGTGAGGGGCCTCGACTAAGGGCGCAGTATTTT.

This clonotype has more than one count but fewer than ten. The chain links TRBV20-1 to TRBJ1-5; weak D call: TRBD1 (6 bases). Trimming removed 3 bases from V and 7 bases from J, with 19 bases in between. The CDR3 spans 15 residues. The germline V gene encodes CDR1 DFQATT and CDR2 SNEGSKA (reference sequence). The CDR3 DNA reads TGCAGTGCTAGTGTAGTCAAGCAGGGGTGGCAGCCCCAGCATTTT. This encodes CSASVVKQGWQPQHF.

Comments on this clonotype: Mismatch with germline at one junction end may stem from a read error. The chain joins TRBV7-9 to TRBJ2-5, with D maybe TRBD2 (6 bases). Germline CDR1 reads SEHNR; CDR2 reads FQNEAQ (reference sequence). The CDR3 length is 16 residues. CDR3 loop: CASRLAARVLEETQYF. The CDR3, as DNA: TGTGCCAGCAGATTAGCGGCCAGGGTCCTCGAAGAGACCCAGTACTTC.

This clonotype came up many times. The V call is TRBV29-1, the J call TRBJ2-7; 8 bases match TRBD2. Unmatched junction bases numbered 4, after V lost 4 bases and J lost 2 bases. Looked up from germline, CDR1 is SQVTM and CDR2 is ANQGSEA. CDR3 size: 13 residues. In DNA form, the CDR3 reads TGCAGCGTTGCGGGGGGGAGGACCTACGAGCAGTACTTC. It codes for CSVAGGRTYEQYF.

The gene calls are TRBV15 and TRBJ2-3; the match to TRBD2 covers 9 bases. Germline V gene sequence: CDR1 LNHNV, CDR2 YYDKDF (reference sequence). CDR3 length: 16 residues. The V gene end was trimmed by 5 bases and the J gene end by 5 bases; junction bases not matched to a gene: 11. Written as DNA, the CDR3 is TGTGCCACCAGCCCCCGAGTAGCGGGGGCCGAAGATACGCAGTATTTT. It encodes CATSPRVAGAEDTQYF.

This sequence joins TRBV12-2 and TRBJ2-5; the table's D call, TRBD1, was not checked against the DNA. TRBV12-2 is designated a pseudogene. The CDR3 spans 16 residues. CDR3 DNA sequence: TGTGCAAGTCGCTTAGTTGGCCGCCCCACTCACGAGACCCAGTACTTC. This translates into CASRLVGRPTHETQYF.

This clonotype was recorded many times. The V and J genes are TRBV2 and TRBJ2-1; 10 bases are shared with TRBD1. CDR3 length: 14 amino acids. The V segment lost 6 bases and the J segment 9 bases; nucleotides outside the gene matches: 8. Germline V gene lookup returns CDR1 SNHLY and CDR2 FYNNEI. The CDR3 nucleotides read TGTGCCAGCAGGAGACAGGGGGCTAACGGTGAGCAGTTCTTC. Its protein product is CASRRQGANGEQFF.

This clonotype was observed once. This chain links TRBV7-2 with TRBJ2-5; TRBD2 matches 15 bases. Losses at the gene ends were 2 bases for V and 2 bases for J; bases not matched to a gene: 12. CDR1 and CDR2 from the germline V gene are SGHTA and FQGNSA. The length of the CDR3 is 20 residues. The CDR3, as DNA: TGTGCCAGCAGCTTACGCGGAAAAAGCGGACTAGCGGGAGGGCAAGAGACCCAGTACTTC. Encoded protein: CASSLRGKSGLAGGQETQYF. The full variable domain, completed using reference TRBV7-2 and TRBJ2-5, is GAGVSQSPSNKVTEKGKDVELRCDPISGHTALYWYRQSLGQGLEFLIYFQGNSAPDKSGLPSDRFSAERTGGSVSTLTIQRTQQEDSAVYLCASSLRGKSGLAGGQETQYFGPGTRLLVL.

The gene calls are TRBV11-2 and TRBJ2-4; TRBD1 is a possible D gene (5 bases). Trimming pared 4 bases from V and 0 bases from J, leaving 16 bases between. CDR1 and CDR2 from the germline V gene are SGHAT and FQNNGV. The CDR3 length is 17 residues. The CDR3 nucleotides are TGTGCCAGCAGCTCACTGGACACGACCATAGCCAAAAACATTCAGTACTTC. This encodes CASSSLDTTIAKNIQYF.

At least ten counts were recorded for this clonotype. This chain links TRBV12-3 or TRBV12-4 with TRBJ1-2; 11 bases line up with TRBD1. The CDR3 consists of 14 residues. V lost 6 bases to trimming and J lost 8 bases; unmatched junction nucleotides: 8. The CDR3, as DNA: TGTGCCAGCAGGGACAGGGGGCCGAGGAGGGGCTACACCTTC. Its translation: CASRDRGPRRGYTF.

This clonotype was found a few times. V is TRBV20-1 and J is TRBJ2-7, with unresolved D. The CDR3 has 14 amino acids. Germline loops: CDR1 DFQATT, CDR2 SNEGSKA (reference sequence). Trimming stripped 1 base from V and 3 bases from J, with 13 bases between. For the CDR3, the DNA is TGCAGTGCTAGAGTAACGGTAAAAGGCTACGAGCAGTACTTC. Translated: CSARVTVKGYEQYF.

Ten or more counts support this clonotype. This chain links TRBV29-1 with TRBJ2-5; D could derive from TRBD1 or TRBD2 (7 bases each). Germline CDR1 and CDR2: SQVTM and ANQGSEA. The V end lost 2 bases, the J end lost 6 bases, and 13 bases lay between the germline ends. This CDR3 has 13 amino acids. CDR3 DNA sequence: TGCAGCGTTGAACAGGGGGGGGGTAAGACCCAGTACTTC. This codes for CSVEQGGGKTQYF.

This clonotype was seen only a few times. This rearrangement joins TRBV2 to TRBJ2-5, with D tentatively TRBD1 (5 bases). CDR1 and CDR2 (germline): SNHLY, FYNNEI. The V end lost 7 bases, the J end lost 7 bases, and 22 bases lay between the germline ends. The CDR3 spans 15 residues. The CDR3 coding sequence is TGTGCCAGCATCAGGGAAAGGGGCGAAACAAGGACCCAGTACTTC. Residues: CASIRERGETRTQYF.

This clonotype has just a few counts. V is TRBV7-3 and J is TRBJ2-2; D gene unclear. Trimming removed 4 bases from V and 6 bases from J, with 12 bases in between. Looked up from germline, CDR1 is SGHTA and CDR2 is FQGTGA. CDR3 length: 14 amino acids. The CDR3 sequence is CASSSMMTPGELFF. CDR3 DNA sequence: TGTGCCAGCAGCTCAATGATGACCCCCGGGGAGCTGTTTTTT.